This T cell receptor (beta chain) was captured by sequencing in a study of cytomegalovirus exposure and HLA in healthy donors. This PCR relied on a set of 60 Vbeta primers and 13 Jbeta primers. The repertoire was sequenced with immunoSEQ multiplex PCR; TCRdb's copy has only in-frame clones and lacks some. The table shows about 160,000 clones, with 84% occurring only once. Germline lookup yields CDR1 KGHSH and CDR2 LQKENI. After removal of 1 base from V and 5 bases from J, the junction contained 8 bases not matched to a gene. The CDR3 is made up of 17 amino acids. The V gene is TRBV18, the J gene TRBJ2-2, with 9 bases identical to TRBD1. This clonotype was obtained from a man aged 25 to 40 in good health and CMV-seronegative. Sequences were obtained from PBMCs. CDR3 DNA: TGTGCCAGCTCACCACGGGAAGCCGGACAGGGGACCGGGGAGCTGTTTTTT. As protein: CASSPREAGQGTGELFF.